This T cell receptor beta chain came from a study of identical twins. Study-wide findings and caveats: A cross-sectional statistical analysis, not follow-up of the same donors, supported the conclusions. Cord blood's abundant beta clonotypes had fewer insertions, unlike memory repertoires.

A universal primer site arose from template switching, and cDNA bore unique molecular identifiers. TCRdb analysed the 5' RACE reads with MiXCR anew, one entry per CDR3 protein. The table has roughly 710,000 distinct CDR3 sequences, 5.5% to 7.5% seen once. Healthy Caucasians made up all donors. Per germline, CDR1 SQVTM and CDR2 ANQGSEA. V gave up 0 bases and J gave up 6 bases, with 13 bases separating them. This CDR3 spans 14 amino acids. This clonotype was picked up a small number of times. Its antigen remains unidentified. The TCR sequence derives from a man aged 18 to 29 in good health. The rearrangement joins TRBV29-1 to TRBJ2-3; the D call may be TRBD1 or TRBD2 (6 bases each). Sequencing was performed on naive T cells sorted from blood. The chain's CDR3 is CSVEDLRGADTQYF. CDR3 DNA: TGCAGCGTTGAAGATCTGAGGGGGGCGGATACGCAGTATTTT.